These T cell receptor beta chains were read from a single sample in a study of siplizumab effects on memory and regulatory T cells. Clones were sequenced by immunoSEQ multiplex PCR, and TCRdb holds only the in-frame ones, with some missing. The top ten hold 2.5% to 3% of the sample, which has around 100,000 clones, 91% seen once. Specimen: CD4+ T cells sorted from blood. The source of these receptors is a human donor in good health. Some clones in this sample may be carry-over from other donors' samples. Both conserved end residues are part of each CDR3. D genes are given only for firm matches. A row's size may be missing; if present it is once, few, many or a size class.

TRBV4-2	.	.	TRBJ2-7	CASSQALGEQYF	TGTGCCAGCAGCCAAGCGTTAGGCGAGCAGTACTTC
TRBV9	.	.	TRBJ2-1	CASSVATQGSHNEQFF	TGTGCCAGCAGCGTAGCTACGCAGGGATCCCACAATGAGCAGTTCTTC
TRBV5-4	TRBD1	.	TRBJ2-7	CASSSSGGKSYEQYF	TGTGCCAGCAGCTCCTCAGGGGGTAAATCCTACGAGCAGTACTTC
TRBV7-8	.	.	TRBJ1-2	CASSLREQGGDGYTF	TGTGCCAGCAGCCTTAGGGAACAGGGAGGGGATGGCTACACCTTC
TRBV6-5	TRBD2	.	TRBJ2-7	CATQRGGSEQYF	TGTGCCACCCAGCGGGGGGGCTCCGAGCAGTACTTC
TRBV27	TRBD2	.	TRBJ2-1	CASSPGTSGRNEQFF	TGTGCCAGCAGTCCAGGGACTAGCGGGAGGAATGAGCAGTTCTTC
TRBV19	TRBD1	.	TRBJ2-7	CASSSQGQTYYEQYF	TGTGCCAGTAGTAGCCAGGGACAGACATACTACGAGCAGTACTTC
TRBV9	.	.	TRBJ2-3	CASSVDYWGVLTDTQYF	TGTGCCAGCAGCGTAGACTATTGGGGAGTTCTGACAGATACGCAGTATTTT
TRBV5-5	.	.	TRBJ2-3	CASSPFSTDTQYF	TGTGCCAGCAGCCCATTCAGCACAGATACGCAGTATTTT
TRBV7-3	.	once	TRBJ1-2	CASSLEGTGYGYTF	TGTGCCAGCAGCTTAGAGGGGACGGGCTATGGCTACACCTTC
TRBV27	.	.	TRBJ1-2	CASSLSRAANYGYTF	TGTGCCAGCAGTTTATCGAGGGCCGCTAACTATGGCTACACCTTC
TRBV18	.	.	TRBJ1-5	CASSPTGNQPQHF	TGTGCCAGCTCACCGACAGGCAATCAGCCCCAGCATTTT
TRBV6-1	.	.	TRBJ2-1	CASSEGLANNKQFF	TGTGCCAGCAGTGAGGGGCTAGCGAACAATAAGCAGTTCTTC
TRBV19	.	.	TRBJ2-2	CASSIGYGRTNTGELFF	TGTGCCAGTAGTATAGGGTACGGGAGAACGAACACCGGGGAGCTGTTTTTT
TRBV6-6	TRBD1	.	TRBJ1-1	CASSYGQGGNTEAFF	TGTGCCAGCAGTTACGGGCAGGGGGGTAACACTGAAGCTTTCTTT
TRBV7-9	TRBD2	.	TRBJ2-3	CASSFRREGADTQYF	TGTGCCAGCAGCTTTAGGCGGGAGGGAGCAGATACGCAGTATTTT
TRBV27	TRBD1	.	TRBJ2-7	CASSLAGGYEQYF	TGTGCCAGCAGTTTGGCAGGGGGCTACGAGCAGTACTTC
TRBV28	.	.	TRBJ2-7	CASSRQLSYEQYF	TGTGCCAGCAGCCGACAGCTTTCCTACGAGCAGTACTTC
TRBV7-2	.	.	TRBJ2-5	CASSFRVGETQYF	TGTGCCAGCAGCTTCAGGGTCGGAGAGACCCAGTACTTC
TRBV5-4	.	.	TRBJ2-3	CASSLQGTDTQYF	TGTGCCAGCAGCCTCCAGGGTACAGATACGCAGTATTTT
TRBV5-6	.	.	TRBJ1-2	CASSSRGLITGGYTF	TGTGCCAGCAGCTCCCGAGGCCTTATTACTGGTGGCTACACCTTC
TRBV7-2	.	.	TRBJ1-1	CASSLISSWNTEAFF	TGTGCCAGCAGCTTAATCTCAAGCTGGAACACTGAAGCTTTCTTT
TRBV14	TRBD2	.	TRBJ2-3	CASSRGLAGVVYTQYF	TGTGCCAGCAGCCGCGGACTAGCGGGAGTTGTATATACGCAGTATTTT
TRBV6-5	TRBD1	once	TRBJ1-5	CASRTTGYSNQPQHF	TGTGCCAGCAGGACGACAGGGTATAGCAATCAGCCCCAGCATTTT
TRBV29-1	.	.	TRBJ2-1	CSVEQQFF	TGCAGCGTTGAGCAGCAGTTCTTC
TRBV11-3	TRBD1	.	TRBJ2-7	CASSSGGGQGNEQYF	TGTGCCAGCAGCTCCGGGGGGGGACAGGGGAACGAGCAGTACTTC
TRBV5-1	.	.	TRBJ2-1	CASSLARERYEQFF	TGCGCCAGCAGCTTGGCCCGGGAAAGGTATGAGCAGTTCTTC
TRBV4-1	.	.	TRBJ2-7	CASSQGRARARDYEQYF	TGCGCCAGCAGCCAAGGGCGGGCCCGGGCACGTGACTACGAGCAGTACTTC
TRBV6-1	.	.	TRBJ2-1	CASSGWTAYNEQFF	TGTGCCAGCAGTGGGTGGACAGCCTACAATGAGCAGTTCTTC
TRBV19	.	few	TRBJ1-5	CASSIATGNQPQHF	TGTGCCAGTAGTATTGCGACGGGCAATCAGCCCCAGCATTTT
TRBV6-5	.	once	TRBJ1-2	CASSYSVTNYGYTF	TGTGCCAGCAGTTACTCCGTAACAAACTATGGCTACACCTTC
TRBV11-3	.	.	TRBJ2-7	CASSVGGRYEQYF	TGTGCCAGCAGCGTCGGGGGGCGCTACGAGCAGTACTTC
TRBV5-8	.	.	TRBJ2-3	CASSLVLGQFTDTQYF	TGTGCCAGCAGCTTGGTCCTGGGACAATTTACAGATACGCAGTATTTT
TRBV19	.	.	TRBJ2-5	CASSIARVETQYF	TGTGCCAGTAGTATAGCTAGGGTGGAGACCCAGTACTTC
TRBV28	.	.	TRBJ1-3	CASIGFGNTIYF	TGTGCCAGCATAGGATTCGGAAACACCATATATTTT
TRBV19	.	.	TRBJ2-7	CASSKDNSFLYEQYF	TGTGCCAGTAGTAAAGACAATAGTTTCCTTTACGAGCAGTACTTC
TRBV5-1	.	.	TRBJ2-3	CASRATASTDTQYF	TGCGCCAGCAGAGCAACGGCAAGCACAGATACGCAGTATTTT
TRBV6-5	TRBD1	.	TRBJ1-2	CASSYSWTGDDYTF	TGTGCCAGCAGTTACTCGTGGACAGGGGATGACTACACCTTC
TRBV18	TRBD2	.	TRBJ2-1	CASSLYSGLAGLNNEQFF	TGTGCCAGCTCACTTTACTCAGGACTAGCGGGACTCAACAATGAGCAGTTCTTC
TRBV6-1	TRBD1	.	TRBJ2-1	CASSESHDRVLPNNEQFF	TGTGCCAGCAGTGAATCGCATGACAGGGTACTCCCCAACAATGAGCAGTTCTTC
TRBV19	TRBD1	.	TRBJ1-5	CASSDRGGNQPQHF	TGTGCCAGTAGTGACAGGGGAGGCAATCAGCCCCAGCATTTT
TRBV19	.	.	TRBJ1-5	CASSMRQANNQPQHF	TGTGCCAGTAGTATGCGGCAGGCTAACAATCAGCCCCAGCATTTT
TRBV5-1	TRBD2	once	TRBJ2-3	CASSPQLATSTDTQYF	TGCGCCAGCAGCCCTCAACTAGCGACTAGCACAGATACGCAGTATTTT
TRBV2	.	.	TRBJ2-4	CASSWTAGNSDIQYF	TGTGCCAGCAGTTGGACAGCCGGGAATTCGGACATTCAGTACTTC
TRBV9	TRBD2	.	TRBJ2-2	CASSVVSGSAGELFF	TGTGCCAGCAGCGTAGTGAGCGGGAGCGCCGGGGAGCTGTTTTTT
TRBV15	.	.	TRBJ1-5	CATSSADQPQHF	TGTGCCACCAGCAGCGCGGATCAGCCCCAGCATTTT
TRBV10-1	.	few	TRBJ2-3	CASSVRDPFTDTQYF	TGCGCCAGCAGCGTGAGGGACCCATTCACAGATACGCAGTATTTT